The 24 T cell receptor beta chains below come from one sample, sequenced in a study of neoadjuvant anti-PD-1 for oral cavity cancer. Clones were read by immunoSEQ multiplex PCR, and TCRdb kept only the in-frame ones, dropping some. Here the sample spans about 12,000 clones, over 55% being singletons. The time point: after neoadjuvant nivolumab, at surgical resection. The sample consisted of PBMCs, taken after nivolumab (anti-PD-1) treatment. These receptors were taken from a person between 40 and 80 years old with oral cavity squamous cell carcinoma.

The chain employs TRBV7-6 and TRBJ2-1, with TRBD1 as a possible D gene (7 bases). The germline V and J ends were trimmed by 0 bases and 7 bases, with 13 bases remaining between them. The CDR3 is made up of 15 amino acids. The germline gives CDR1 SGHVS, CDR2 FNYEAQ. The CDR3 protein is CASSLARGRGNEQFF. In nucleotides, the CDR3 is TGTGCCAGCAGCTTAGCGCGGGGCAGGGGGAATGAGCAGTTCTTC.

Here the CDR3 reads CASSFGVRGSEPQHF. CDR3 nucleotide sequence: TGTGCCAGCAGTTTTGGGGTGAGAGGGTCGGAGCCCCAGCATTTT. The gene calls are TRBV28 and TRBJ1-5, with D uncertain. Germline loops: CDR1 MDHEN, CDR2 SYDVKM. The length of the CDR3 is 15 residues. V lost 3 bases and J lost 8, with 17 bases in between.

The CDR3 here is CASSHWRGTDTQYF. Written as DNA, the CDR3 is TGTGCCAGCAGCCACTGGAGGGGCACAGATACGCAGTATTTT. The V and J genes are TRBV4-2 and TRBJ2-3; weak D call: TRBD2 (6 bases). Germline V lookup: CDR1 LGHNA, CDR2 YNFKEQ. The CDR3 is 14 residues long. The V end lost 3 bases, the J end lost 1 base, and 8 bases lay between the germline ends.

This clone turned up a few times. This chain connects TRBV10-1 to TRBJ2-7; D is possibly TRBD1 or TRBD2 (6 bases each). The CDR3 is 11 residues long. Per germline, CDR1 WNHNN and CDR2 SYGVQD (reference sequence). V lost 10 bases and J 5 bases, leaving 12 bases between the germline ends. In DNA form, the CDR3 reads TGCGCCACCTCGGAGGGGGACGAGCAGTACTTC. Protein: CATSEGDEQYF.

The rearrangement uses TRBV13 and TRBJ2-1; weak D call: TRBD2 (6 bases). CDR3 size: 12 residues. The germline V gene encodes CDR1 PRHDT and CDR2 FYEKMQ (reference sequence). V was trimmed by 0 bases and J by 9 bases, leaving 6 bases between them. As DNA, the CDR3 is TGTGCCAGCAGCTTAGGCGGGGGTGAGCAGTTCTTC. It encodes CASSLGGGEQFF.

The J gene is TRBJ2-6, the V gene TRBV4-1, with no clear D. V dropped 0 bases and J dropped 3 bases, with 9 bases sitting between them. Germline V CDR1 and CDR2: MGHRA, YSYEKL. The CDR3 spans 16 residues. The chain's CDR3 is CASSQERLRGANVLTF. The CDR3 DNA is TGCGCCAGCAGCCAAGAGAGGTTGCGTGGGGCCAACGTCCTGACTTTC.

The chain employs TRBV28 and TRBJ1-2, with 8 bases that match TRBD1. The CDR3 contains 14 residues. Germline CDR1 reads MDHEN; CDR2 reads SYDVKM. After removal of 8 bases from V and 6 bases from J, the junction contained 11 bases not matched to a gene. The chain's CDR3 is CASSESGQGDGYTF. The CDR3 nucleotides read TGTGCCAGCTCAGAAAGCGGACAGGGAGATGGCTACACCTTC.

This clone was detected a few times. The rearrangement links TRBV18 to TRBJ1-2; D unclear. CDR1 is KGHSH and CDR2 is LQKENI in the germline V gene. This CDR3 contains 15 residues. V was pared by 2 bases and J by 7 bases, with 17 bases between. The CDR3 sequence is CASSPGVADWSGYTF. CDR3 bases: TGTGCCAGCTCACCAGGAGTTGCAGATTGGTCTGGCTACACCTTC.

The gene calls are TRBV7-9 and TRBJ2-7; 7 nucleotides line up with TRBD2. Trimming took 5 bases from V and 6 from J; bases not matched to a gene: 19. Germline CDR1 and CDR2: SEHNR and FQNEAQ (reference sequence). This CDR3 spans 17 amino acids. The CDR3 spells CASSPPRLRGSMGEQYF. CDR3 coding DNA: TGTGCCAGCAGCCCCCCTAGGTTACGCGGGAGTATGGGCGAGCAGTACTTC.

The CDR3 loop is CASGLAPQHGVNQPQHF. CDR3 in DNA: TGTGCTAGTGGTTTGGCCCCCCAGCACGGCGTCAATCAGCCCCAGCATTTT. The J gene is TRBJ1-5, the V gene TRBV12-5; D unresolved. CDR3 size: 17 residues. The germline V gene has CDR1 LGHNT and CDR2 FRNRAP. V was cut by 1 base and J by 3 bases, with 16 bases left in between. Looking up the rest from reference TRBV12-5 and TRBJ1-5 gives the full variable domain: DARVTQTPRHKVTEMGQEVTMRCQPILGHNTVFWYRQTMMQGLELLAYFRNRAPLDDSGMPKDRFSAEMPDATLATLKIQPSEPRDSAVYFCASGLAPQHGVNQPQHFGDGTRLSIL.

The chain links TRBV25-1 to TRBJ1-5; D unresolved. Trimming pared 1 base from V and 7 bases from J, leaving 5 bases between. CDR1 and CDR2 (germline): MGHDK, SYGVNS. The CDR3 contains 12 residues. In DNA, the CDR3 is TGTGCCAGCAGTGAATTTGGGCAGCCCCAGCATTTT. This codes for CASSEFGQPQHF.

This chain connects TRBV6-5 to TRBJ2-5; no definite D call. The CDR3 runs 12 residues. The germline gives CDR1 MNHEY, CDR2 SVGAGI. Trimming removed 4 bases from V and 5 bases from J, with 8 bases in between. CDR3 protein: CASSSKWETQYF. The DNA for the CDR3 is TGTGCCAGCAGTTCCAAATGGGAGACCCAGTACTTC.

This clone has a handful of counts. The V and J genes are TRBV4-1 and TRBJ1-2; 7 nucleotides align to TRBD1. This CDR3 has 15 residues. CDR1 is MGHRA, CDR2 YSYEKL, per germline. Trimming at V came to 6 bases and at J to 3 bases, leaving 10 bases not matched to a gene. As DNA, the CDR3 is TGCGCCAGCAGTTTCCCAGCCAGGGGGGACTATGGCTACACCTTC. Amino acids: CASSFPARGDYGYTF.

This CDR3 is CASSSPKEQFF. CDR3 bases: TGTGCCAGCAGTTCCCCTAAGGAGCAGTTCTTC. The V and J genes are TRBV28 and TRBJ2-1; D is unresolved. This CDR3 contains 11 residues. Germline loops: CDR1 MDHEN, CDR2 SYDVKM. Trimming stripped 4 bases from V and 10 bases from J, with 8 bases between. Full variable domain (missing parts from reference TRBV28 and TRBJ2-1): DVKVTQSSRYLVKRTGEKVFLECVQDMDHENMFWYRQDPGLGLRLIYFSYDVKMKEKGDIPEGYSVSREKKERFSLILESASTNQTSMYLCASSSPKEQFFGPGTRLTVL.

V and J are TRBV7-9 and TRBJ2-1; D remains ambiguous. Germline values: CDR1 SEHNR, CDR2 FQNEAQ (reference sequence). The germline V and J ends were trimmed by 5 bases and 9 bases, with 8 bases remaining between them. The CDR3 extends over 11 amino acids. This chain's CDR3 is CASSLSGEQFF. CDR3 sequence (DNA): TGTGCCAGCAGCCTGTCTGGTGAGCAGTTCTTC.

The V gene is TRBV6-5, the J gene TRBJ2-4, with TRBD1 matching 7 bases. The V and J ends lost 5 bases and 0 bases, in that order; junction bases with no gene match: 4. Germline CDR1 is MNHEY and CDR2 is SVGAGI. This CDR3 region has 15 residues. The CDR3: CASSTGQLAKNIQYF. DNA for the CDR3: TGTGCCAGCAGTACGGGACAGCTAGCCAAAAACATTCAGTACTTC.

The rearrangement links TRBV28 to TRBJ1-1; weak D call: TRBD1 (6 bases). The CDR3 extends over 13 amino acids. Germline CDR1 MDHEN, CDR2 SYDVKM. Trimming shortened V by 8 bases and J by 0 bases, and 10 bases separated the two germline ends. The CDR3 sequence is CASRTDLNTEAFF. The CDR3 DNA reads as TGTGCCAGCCGGACAGACTTGAACACTGAAGCTTTCTTT.

The chain uses TRBV27 and TRBJ2-7; 9 bases match TRBD2. Germline assignment: CDR1 MNHEY and CDR2 SMNVEV (reference sequence). The CDR3 sequence is 15 residues long. The junction had 9 bases not matched to a gene; V was cut back by 4 bases and J by 5 bases. The CDR3 protein is CASSSTLAGHHEQYF. CDR3 bases: TGTGCCAGCAGTTCCACCCTAGCGGGACATCACGAGCAGTACTTC.

V is TRBV7-8 and J is TRBJ1-2; the D is unclear. V dropped 3 bases and J dropped 4 bases, with 12 bases sitting between them. Per the germline V gene, CDR1 is SGHVS and CDR2 is FQNEAQ. The CDR3 consists of 14 residues. CDR3 in amino acids: CASSLESVSYGYTF. CDR3 coding DNA: TGTGCCAGCAGCTTGGAGTCGGTGAGCTATGGCTACACCTTC.

This sequence joins TRBV7-9 and TRBJ1-2; TRBD1 agrees at 8 bases. V lost 4 bases, J lost 8 bases, and 6 bases stayed unmatched. The CDR3 contains 13 residues. Looked up from germline, CDR1 is SEHNR and CDR2 is FQNEAQ (reference sequence). The chain's CDR3 is CASSYQGAEGYTF. In nucleotides, the CDR3 is TGTGCCAGCAGCTATCAGGGGGCGGAAGGCTACACCTTC.

CDR3 DNA: TGTGCCAGCAGCCCGCCCTCGGACACGGCGCCCCAGCATTTT. The encoded protein is CASSPPSDTAPQHF. The chain has TRBV28 and TRBJ1-5; possible D gene TRBD1, 5 bases. The CDR3 has 14 residues. Trimming removed 6 bases at V and 9 bases at J, with 18 bases between. The germline V gene has CDR1 MDHEN and CDR2 SYDVKM.

The CDR3 protein is CASSPGTGRSYEQYF. DNA for the CDR3: TGTGCCAGCAGCCCAGGGACAGGGCGCTCCTACGAGCAGTACTTC. The chain combines TRBV11-3 with TRBJ2-7, with 9 nucleotides matching TRBD1. Germline V gene lookup returns CDR1 SGHNT and CDR2 YENEEA. The CDR3 runs 15 residues. The V segment lost 5 bases and the J segment 0 bases; nucleotides outside the gene matches: 5.

The V call is TRBV11-2, the J call TRBJ1-2; 9 bases are shared with TRBD1. Germline CDR1 SGHAT, CDR2 FQNNGV. The CDR3 has 13 residues. Losses at the gene ends were 5 bases for V and 8 bases for J; bases not matched to a gene: 6. The CDR3 sequence is CASSVGQGRGYTF. The CDR3 coding sequence is TGTGCCAGCAGCGTCGGACAGGGGCGAGGCTACACCTTC.

V gene TRBV9 combines with J gene TRBJ1-4, with TRBD1 as a possible D gene (5 bases). CDR1 and CDR2 (germline): SGDLS, YYNGEE. The CDR3 sequence is 15 residues long. V was cut by 0 bases and J by 9 bases, with 15 bases left in between. CDR3 in amino acids: CASSVDRGLFKKLFF. The CDR3 DNA is TGTGCCAGCAGCGTAGATCGGGGGTTATTTAAAAAACTGTTTTTT.